The 6 T cell receptor beta chains reported below all come from one sample, sequenced in a study of CD8 T cells in Susac syndrome. With random hexamers, 0.5 to 1 ug RNA was reverse transcribed. TCRdb fed the immunoSEQ multiplex PCR reads into MiXCR, producing one record per CDR3 protein. The data contain 150,000 to 160,000 distinct CDR3 sequences, approximately 96% of them singletons. The material sequenced was CD4+ T cells from PBMCs. These receptors all come from a human donor with Susac syndrome.

The chain couples TRBV18 to TRBJ2-1; D gene ambiguous. Germline CDR1 reads KGHSH; CDR2 reads LQKENI. V was pared by 3 bases and J by 9 bases, with 15 bases between. This CDR3 has 14 amino acids. The chain's CDR3 is CASSPGESVGEQFF. CDR3 bases: TGTGCCAGCTCACCCGGAGAGTCGGTGGGTGAGCAGTTCTTC.

This chain connects TRBV20-1 to TRBJ1-2; no reliable D call. Trimming took off 6 bases at V and 3 bases at J, with 11 bases between the two ends. The germline V gene encodes CDR1 DFQATT and CDR2 SNEGSKA (reference sequence). CDR3 length: 12 amino acids. The DNA for the CDR3 is TGCAGTGCCGAGCGGGTGGACTATGGCTACACCTTC. Protein: CSAERVDYGYTF.

The chain uses TRBV6-5 and TRBJ2-7; D perhaps matches TRBD1 (6 bases). The CDR3 is 14 amino acids. V lost 2 bases to trimming and J lost 5 bases, with 13 bases between them. Germline values: CDR1 MNHEY, CDR2 SVGAGI. CDR3 residues: CASSYGQGLNEQYF. The CDR3 DNA is TGTGCCAGCAGTTACGGCCAGGGGCTGAACGAGCAGTACTTC.

The rearrangement joins TRBV7-2 to TRBJ2-5; weak D call: TRBD2 (5 bases). This CDR3 is 15 amino acids long. Trimming stripped 6 bases from V and 5 bases from J, with 19 bases between. Germline CDR1 SGHTA, CDR2 FQGNSA. The DNA for the CDR3 is TGTGCCAGCAGTCCAAGGCACAGCGGCGGGGAGACCCAGTACTTC. It translates to CASSPRHSGGETQYF. Full variable domain (outside the CDR3, taken from reference TRBV7-2 and TRBJ2-5): GAGVSQSPSNKVTEKGKDVELRCDPISGHTALYWYRQSLGQGLEFLIYFQGNSAPDKSGLPSDRFSAERTGGSVSTLTIQRTQQEDSAVYLCASSPRHSGGETQYFGPGTRLLVL.

The count of this clonotype is one. This rearrangement joins TRBV27 to TRBJ2-7; TRBD2 agrees at 7 bases. CDR1 and CDR2 from the germline V gene are MNHEY and SMNVEV (reference sequence). The CDR3 is 15 residues long. With 8 bases clipped from V and 2 bases from J, the junction kept 12 bases outside the gene matches. CDR3 amino acids: CASGPPSSGTYEQYF. The CDR3 DNA is TGTGCCAGCGGCCCCCCGTCTAGCGGAACCTACGAGCAGTACTTC.

Of note for this clonotype: At one boundary the junction diverges from the germline segment, which might be a read error. The chain has TRBV7-9 and TRBJ1-2, with a weak D call TRBD1 (5 bases). The CDR3 is 12 residues long. Germline values: CDR1 SEHNR, CDR2 FQNEAQ (reference sequence). CDR3 protein: CASSLATGPSFF. The CDR3 nucleotides read TGTGCCAGCAGCTTGGCAACAGGTCCCAGCTTCTTC.